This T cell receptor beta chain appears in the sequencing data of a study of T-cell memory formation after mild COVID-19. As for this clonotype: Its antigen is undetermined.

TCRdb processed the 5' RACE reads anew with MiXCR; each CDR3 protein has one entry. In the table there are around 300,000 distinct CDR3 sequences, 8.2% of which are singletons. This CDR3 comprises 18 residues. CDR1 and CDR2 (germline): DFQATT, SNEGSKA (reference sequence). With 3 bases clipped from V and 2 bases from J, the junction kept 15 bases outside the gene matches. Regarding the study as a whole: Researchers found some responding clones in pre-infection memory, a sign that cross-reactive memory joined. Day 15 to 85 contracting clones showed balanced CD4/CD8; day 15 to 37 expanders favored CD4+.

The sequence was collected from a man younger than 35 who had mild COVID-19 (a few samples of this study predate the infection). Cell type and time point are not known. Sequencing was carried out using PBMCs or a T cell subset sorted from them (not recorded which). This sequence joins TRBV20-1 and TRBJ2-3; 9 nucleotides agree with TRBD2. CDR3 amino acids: CSASPDATSGWATDTQYF. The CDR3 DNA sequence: TGCAGTGCTAGCCCCGACGCCACTAGCGGGTGGGCCACAGATACGCAGTATTTT.